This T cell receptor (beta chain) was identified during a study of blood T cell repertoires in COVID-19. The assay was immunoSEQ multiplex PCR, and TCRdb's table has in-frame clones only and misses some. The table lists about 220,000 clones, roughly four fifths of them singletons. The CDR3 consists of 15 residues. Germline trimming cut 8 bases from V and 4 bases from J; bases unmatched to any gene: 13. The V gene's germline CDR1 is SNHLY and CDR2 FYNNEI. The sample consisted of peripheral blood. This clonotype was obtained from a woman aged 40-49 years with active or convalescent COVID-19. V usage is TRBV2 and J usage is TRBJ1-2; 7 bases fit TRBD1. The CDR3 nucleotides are TGTGCCAGCGCCAGGCGGACCGACAGGGTCTATGGCTACACCTTC. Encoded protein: CASARRTDRVYGYTF.